What follows are 27 T cell receptor beta chains derived from one specimen sequenced in a study of control samples from healthy donors and cancer patients. Sequencing was performed with immunoSEQ multiplex PCR; in TCRdb, only in-frame clones are kept and a portion is missing. Of some 150,000 clones detected, roughly nine tenths appear once; the ten largest clones hold 4.9%. The material sequenced was blood. The receptors originated from a man between 25 and 39 years old in good health.

The chain couples TRBV28 to TRBJ2-1, with TRBD2 matching over 8 bases. With 2 bases clipped from V and 8 bases from J, the junction kept 5 bases outside the gene matches. The CDR3 loop spans 14 amino acids. CDR1 and CDR2 from the germline V gene are MDHEN and SYDVKM. CDR3 amino acids: CASSLTGLVHEQFF. CDR3 in DNA: TGTGCCAGCAGTTTAACGGGACTAGTCCATGAGCAGTTCTTC.

This chain joins TRBV7-9 and TRBJ1-1, with D unresolved. V was shortened by 1 base and J by 1 base, with 10 bases between the two germline ends. Germline V gene lookup returns CDR1 SEHNR and CDR2 FQNEAQ (reference sequence). CDR3 size: 15 residues. The CDR3 DNA reads as TGTGCCAGCAGCTTAGATCCGAGCTCGAACACTGAAGCTTTCTTT. Amino acids: CASSLDPSSNTEAFF.

The chain recombines TRBV2 with TRBJ1-5; unclear D gene. V shed 5 bases and J shed 3 bases, with 11 bases lying between them. This CDR3 has 14 residues. Germline V gene sequence: CDR1 SNHLY, CDR2 FYNNEI. This chain's CDR3 is CASSSRGSNQPQHF. CDR3 DNA: TGTGCCAGCAGTTCTCGAGGGTCCAATCAGCCCCAGCATTTT.

This chain connects TRBV29-1 to TRBJ1-4; 9 positions agree with TRBD1. Germline V lookup: CDR1 SQVTM, CDR2 ANQGSEA. The CDR3 spans 14 residues. The J segment lost 8 bases and the V segment lost 2 bases, leaving 6 bases of the junction unmatched. The CDR3, as DNA: TGCAGCGTTGAACCGGGACAGGGTGGAGAAAAACTGTTTTTT. Protein product: CSVEPGQGGEKLFF. Full variable domain (outside the CDR3, taken from reference TRBV29-1 and TRBJ1-4): SAVISQKPSRDICQRGTSLTIQCQVDSQVTMMFWYRQQPGQSLTLIATANQGSEATYESGFVIDKFPISRPNLTFSTLTVSNMSPEDSSIYLCSVEPGQGGEKLFFGSGTQLSVL.

This clone has just one count. The chain couples TRBV3-1 (or the pseudogene TRBV3-2) to TRBJ2-3, with D possibly TRBD1 on 6 matching bases. CDR1 is LGHDT and CDR2 is YNNKEL in the germline V gene (reference sequence). V was trimmed by 3 bases and J by 2 bases, leaving 6 bases between them. This CDR3 comprises 13 residues. The CDR3: CASSQGATDTQYF. The CDR3 region has the DNA TGTGCCAGCAGCCAGGGGGCCACAGATACGCAGTATTTT.

The chain is built from TRBV6-1 and TRBJ2-5; a possible D gene is TRBD1 (5 bases). The germline V gene has CDR1 MNHNS and CDR2 SASEGT. The CDR3 contains 15 residues. The V end lost 0 bases, the J end lost 5 bases, and 13 bases lay between the germline ends. Here the CDR3 reads CASSEANQGWETQYF. In DNA form, the CDR3 reads TGTGCCAGCAGTGAAGCGAACCAGGGATGGGAGACCCAGTACTTC.

This clone was observed a single time. The J gene is TRBJ2-7, the V gene TRBV4-3, with 7 bases that match TRBD2. This CDR3 has 15 amino acids. The germline V gene has CDR1 LGHNA and CDR2 YSLEER. V gave up 0 bases and J gave up 4 bases; unmatched junction bases: 6. DNA for the CDR3: TGCGCCAGCAGCCAAGATCCTGCTAGCGGTTACGAGCAGTACTTC. Its protein product is CASSQDPASGYEQYF.

CDR3 bases: TGTGCCAGTAGTAGGGAACAGTCTACTGCTTTCTTT. This translates into CASSREQSTAFF. The chain employs TRBV19 and TRBJ1-1, with D hard to call. Trimming removed 4 bases at V and 11 bases at J, with 14 bases between. The CDR3 extends over 12 amino acids. Germline CDR1 reads LNHDA; CDR2 reads SQIVND (reference sequence).

The J gene is TRBJ2-3, the V gene TRBV6-2 or TRBV6-3; 8 bases are shared with TRBD2. The trim removed 6 bases at V and 2 bases at J, leaving 1 base unmatched. Germline V CDR1 and CDR2: MNHEY, SVGEGT. The CDR3 covers 13 residues. CDR3 coding DNA: TGTGCCAGCAGCGGGAGGGACACAGATACGCAGTATTTT. Its protein product is CASSGRDTDTQYF.

This clone was found once. Different DNA sequences within this sample yield the same CDR3. This chain joins TRBV6-1 and TRBJ1-1; a possible D gene is TRBD1 (5 bases). The CDR3 has 13 amino acids. CDR1 and CDR2 from the germline V gene are MNHNS and SASEGT. V lost 0 bases to trimming and J lost 4 bases, with 6 bases between them. CDR3 sequence reads: CASSEARGTEAFF. The CDR3 bases are TGTGCCAGCAGTGAAGCGAGGGGCACTGAAGCTTTCTTT.

The chain joins TRBV7-2 to TRBJ2-7; 9 nucleotides line up with TRBD1. Germline-derived CDR1 and CDR2 are SGHTA and FQGNSA. V was pared by 4 bases and J by 3 bases, with 7 bases of the junction left unmatched. The CDR3 consists of 15 residues. The CDR3 protein is CASSYKTGGFYEQYF. The CDR3 nucleotides are TGTGCCAGCAGCTATAAGACAGGGGGATTCTACGAGCAGTACTTC.

The chain couples TRBV11-2 to TRBJ2-5, with D uncertain. CDR3 length: 15 amino acids. Germline CDR1 SGHAT, CDR2 FQNNGV. The V and J ends lost 2 bases and 3 bases respectively, with 13 bases between them. CDR3 in DNA: TGTGCCAGCAGCTTAAGGACCGGAAGAAAAGAGACCCAGTACTTC. Protein sequence: CASSLRTGRKETQYF.

The chain joins TRBV19 to TRBJ2-2; 7 nucleotides agree with TRBD1. V shed 4 bases, J shed 1 base, and the junction held 3 bases outside the gene matches. CDR1 LNHDA and CDR2 SQIVND come from the germline V gene (reference sequence). The CDR3 runs 15 residues. The CDR3 loop reads CASSTWTGNTGELFF. The DNA of the CDR3 is TGTGCCAGTAGTACCTGGACAGGGAACACCGGGGAGCTGTTTTTT.

The V gene is TRBV5-1, the J gene TRBJ1-5; 9 bases agree with TRBD1. Germline CDR1 reads SGHRS; CDR2 reads YFSETQ. V lost 4 bases, J lost 0 bases, and 8 bases stayed unmatched. The length of the CDR3 is 17 residues. The CDR3: CASSRKQGAGSNQPQHF. CDR3 bases: TGCGCCAGCAGCCGCAAACAGGGGGCGGGTAGCAATCAGCCCCAGCATTTT.

The chain carries TRBV6-2 or TRBV6-3 and TRBJ2-7; TRBD2 matches at 11 bases. CDR3 size: 17 residues. Per the germline V gene, CDR1 is MNHEY and CDR2 is SVGEGT. Unmatched junction bases numbered 9, after V lost 2 bases and J lost 3 bases. The CDR3 sequence is CASSYRTSGQLVYEQYF. The CDR3 region has the DNA TGTGCCAGCAGTTACAGGACTAGCGGGCAACTAGTCTACGAGCAGTACTTC.

The chain links TRBV7-2 to TRBJ2-7; perhaps TRBD1 as D (6 bases). The CDR3 contains 15 residues. The V gene's germline CDR1 is SGHTA and CDR2 FQGNSA. Trimming shortened V by 0 bases and J by 0 bases, and 9 bases separated the two germline ends. The CDR3 is CASSLARDISYEQYF. DNA for the CDR3: TGTGCCAGCAGCTTAGCCCGGGACATCTCCTACGAGCAGTACTTC.

The V and J genes are TRBV5-8 and TRBJ1-1; D not certain. Germline values: CDR1 SGHTS, CDR2 YDEGEE. V lost 0 bases, J lost 5 bases, and 14 bases lay in between. The CDR3 length is 15 residues. The DNA for the CDR3 is TGTGCCAGCAGCTTGGGGAGCAGTCTTGGTACTGAAGCTTTCTTT. Amino acids: CASSLGSSLGTEAFF.

This sequence joins TRBV7-9 and TRBJ1-2, with D possibly being TRBD1 (5 bases). CDR3 length: 13 amino acids. Germline CDR1 is SEHNR and CDR2 is FQNEAQ (reference sequence). V was clipped by 2 bases and J by 5 bases, with 9 bases between them. CDR3 nucleotides: TGTGCCAGCAGCTTACTCGGGACGTATGGCTACACCTTC. Protein sequence: CASSLLGTYGYTF.

The rearrangement links TRBV3-1 (or the pseudogene TRBV3-2) to TRBJ2-1; 15 bases are shared with TRBD2. The CDR3 has 15 amino acids. Per germline, CDR1 LGHDT and CDR2 YNNKEL (reference sequence). The V segment lost 4 bases and the J segment 7 bases; nucleotides outside the gene matches: 2. CDR3 DNA sequence: TGTGCCAGCAGCCCGGGACTAGCGGGAGGAAATGAGCAGTTCTTC. It encodes CASSPGLAGGNEQFF.

The gene calls are TRBV11-2 and TRBJ1-1; the match to TRBD1 covers 7 bases. The ends lost 2 bases at V and 3 bases at J; junction bases unmatched: 3. CDR1 is SGHAT, CDR2 FQNNGV, per germline. The CDR3 is made up of 14 amino acids. CDR3: CASSLNRGHTEAFF. CDR3 coding DNA: TGTGCCAGCAGCTTAAACAGGGGACACACTGAAGCTTTCTTT. Full variable domain (remainder filled in from reference TRBV11-2 and TRBJ1-1): EAGVAQSPRYKIIEKRQSVAFWCNPISGHATLYWYQQILGQGPKLLIQFQNNGVVDDSQLPKDRFSAERLKGVDSTLKIQPAKLEDSAVYLCASSLNRGHTEAFFGQGTRLTVV.

The chain links TRBV7-2 to TRBJ2-2; D may be TRBD1 (5 bases). The CDR3 extends over 13 amino acids. V lost 8 bases, J lost 6 bases, and 13 bases lay in between. CDR1 is SGHTA and CDR2 is FQGNSA in the germline V gene. The CDR3 region has the DNA TGTGCCAGCTTGGACACTCCGGCCGGGGAGCTGTTTTTT. Translated: CASLDTPAGELFF. Filled out from reference TRBV7-2 and TRBJ2-2, the complete variable domain reads GAGVSQSPSNKVTEKGKDVELRCDPISGHTALYWYRQSLGQGLEFLIYFQGNSAPDKSGLPSDRFSAERTGGSVSTLTIQRTQQEDSAVYLCASLDTPAGELFFGEGSRLTVL.

J is TRBJ2-1 and V is TRBV19, with TRBD2 identical over 7 bases. The CDR3 runs to 10 residues. CDR1 is LNHDA and CDR2 is SQIVND in the germline V gene (reference sequence). J lost 7 bases, V lost 9 bases, and 0 bases had no gene match. CDR3 DNA: TGTGCCAGCGGGGGGAATGAGCAGTTCTTC. Protein product: CASGGNEQFF.

The chain joins TRBV6-5 to TRBJ2-7; TRBD1 matches 7 bases. The CDR3 has 14 amino acids. V trimming: 8 bases; J trimming: 0 bases; junction bases outside the gene matches: 7. The germline CDR1 and CDR2 sequences are MNHEY and SVGAGI. This chain's CDR3 is CASLSGDSSYEQYF. The CDR3 coding sequence is TGTGCCAGCCTTAGTGGGGACAGCTCCTACGAGCAGTACTTC.

The chain is built from TRBV4-3 and TRBJ1-1, with a tentative D call TRBD1 (6 bases). Germline CDR1 reads LGHNA; CDR2 reads YSLEER. V lost 3 bases and J 2 bases, leaving 19 bases between the germline ends. CDR3 length: 17 residues. CDR3 sequence: CASSHREWPDRNTEAFF. The CDR3 DNA reads as TGCGCCAGCAGCCATAGAGAGTGGCCGGACAGAAACACTGAAGCTTTCTTT.

The rearrangement links TRBV6-5 to TRBJ2-1; TRBD2 aligns across 12 bases. Germline trimming cut 6 bases from V and 9 bases from J; bases unmatched to any gene: 6. This CDR3 has 14 amino acids. The germline gives CDR1 MNHEY, CDR2 SVGAGI. The CDR3 region has the DNA TGTGCCAGCAGAAGACTAGCGGGAGAGGGTGAGCAGTTCTTC. It yields the protein CASRRLAGEGEQFF.

The gene calls are TRBV6-5 and TRBJ1-1; unclear D gene. V shed 6 bases and J shed 0 bases, with 8 bases lying between them. The CDR3 totals 13 residues. In germline, CDR1 is MNHEY, CDR2 SVGAGI. CDR3 sequence: CASRSRVNTEAFF. CDR3 DNA sequence: TGTGCCAGCAGGTCTAGAGTGAACACTGAAGCTTTCTTT.

The gene calls are TRBV5-4 and TRBJ2-3, with D unresolved. Trimming took off 3 bases at V and 2 bases at J, with 1 base between the two ends. This CDR3 has 11 amino acids. Germline V gene data show CDR1 as SGHNT and CDR2 as YYREEE (reference sequence). The CDR3 here is CASSSTDTQYF. Written as DNA, the CDR3 is TGTGCCAGCAGCTCCACAGATACGCAGTATTTT.